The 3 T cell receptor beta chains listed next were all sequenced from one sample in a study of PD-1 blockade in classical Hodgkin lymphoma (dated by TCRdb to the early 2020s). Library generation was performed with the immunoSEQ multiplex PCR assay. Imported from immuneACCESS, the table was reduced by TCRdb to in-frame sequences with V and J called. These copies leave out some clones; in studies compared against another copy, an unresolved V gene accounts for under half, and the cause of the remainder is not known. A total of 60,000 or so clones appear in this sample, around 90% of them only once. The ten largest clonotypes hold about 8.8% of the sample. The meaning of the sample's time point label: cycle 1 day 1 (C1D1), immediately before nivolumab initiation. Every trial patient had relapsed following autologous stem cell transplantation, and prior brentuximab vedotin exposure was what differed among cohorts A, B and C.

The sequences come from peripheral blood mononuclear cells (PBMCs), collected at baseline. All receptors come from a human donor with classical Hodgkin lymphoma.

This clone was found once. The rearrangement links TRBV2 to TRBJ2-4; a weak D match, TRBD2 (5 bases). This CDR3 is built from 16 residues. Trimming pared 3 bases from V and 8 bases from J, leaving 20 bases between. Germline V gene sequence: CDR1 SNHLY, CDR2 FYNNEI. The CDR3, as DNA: TGTGCCAGCAGTGACGGGATCCGAGGTTCTCAGGACATTCAGTACTTC. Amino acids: CASSDGIRGSQDIQYF.

CDR3 amino acids: CASSDDRVGNSPLHF. The CDR3 coding sequence is TGTGCCAGCTCAGACGACAGGGTGGGTAATTCACCCCTCCACTTT. The rearrangement uses TRBV18 and TRBJ1-6; 7 bases map to TRBD1. The CDR3 contains 15 residues. The junction had 7 bases not matched to a gene; V was cut back by 5 bases and J by 6 bases. CDR1 and CDR2 from the germline V gene are KGHSH and LQKENI.

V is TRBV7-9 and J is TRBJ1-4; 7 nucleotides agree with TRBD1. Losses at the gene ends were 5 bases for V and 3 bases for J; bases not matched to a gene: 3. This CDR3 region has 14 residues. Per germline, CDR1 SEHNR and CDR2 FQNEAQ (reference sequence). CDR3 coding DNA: TGTGCCAGCAGCAGACAGGGCTCTAATGAAAAACTGTTTTTT. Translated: CASSRQGSNEKLFF.